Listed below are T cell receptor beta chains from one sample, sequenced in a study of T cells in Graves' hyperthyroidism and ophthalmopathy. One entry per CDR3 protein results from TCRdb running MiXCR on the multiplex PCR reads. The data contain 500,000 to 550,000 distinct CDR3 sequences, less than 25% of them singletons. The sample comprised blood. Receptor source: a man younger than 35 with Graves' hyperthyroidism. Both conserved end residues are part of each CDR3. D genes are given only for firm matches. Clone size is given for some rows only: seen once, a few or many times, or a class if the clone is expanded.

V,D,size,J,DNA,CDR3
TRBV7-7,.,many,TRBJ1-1,TGTGCTAGCAGCCCCTTAGGCCCGGGAGTGAACACTGAAGCTTTCTTT,CASSPLGPGVNTEAFF
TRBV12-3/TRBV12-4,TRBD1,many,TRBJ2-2,TGTGCCAGCAGTAAGAGACAGGGTACGGCCGGGGAGCTGTTTTTT,CASSKRQGTAGELFF
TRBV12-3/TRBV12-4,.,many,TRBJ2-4,TGTGCCAGCAGCCCCCGATCTGGTTTGGACATTCAGTACTTC,CASSPRSGLDIQYF
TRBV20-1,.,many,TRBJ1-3,TGCAATCCCCGCCGGACGCATGGAAACACCATATATTTT,CNPRRTHGNTIYF
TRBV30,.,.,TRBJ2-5,TGTGCCTGGAGTGCAGACCTTACTTCGAACTTC,CAWSADLTSNF
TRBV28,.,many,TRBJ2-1,TGTGCCAGCAGTTATCCTGCGAGATACAATGAGCAGTTCTTC,CASSYPARYNEQFF
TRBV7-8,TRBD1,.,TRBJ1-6,TGTGCCAGCAGCTTAGTCGCGACAGGGGGTTCTTCACCCCTCCACTTT,CASSLVATGGSSPLHF
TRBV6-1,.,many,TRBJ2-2,TGTGCCAGCAGCCCCCTCAGGTGGAGGGCGGGCACCGGGGAGCTGTTTTTT,CASSPLRWRAGTGELFF
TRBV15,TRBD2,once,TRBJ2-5,TGTGCCACCAGCACTCTAGCGGGGGGCCAAGAGACCCAGTACTTC,CATSTLAGGQETQYF
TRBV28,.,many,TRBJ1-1,TGTGCCAGCAGTCTCCACAGGGCACTCCGCTCTGCGGCTTTCTTT,CASSLHRALRSAAFF
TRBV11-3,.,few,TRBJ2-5,TGTGCCAGCAATTTAGAGGGAGGGACCCAGTACTTC,CASNLEGGTQYF
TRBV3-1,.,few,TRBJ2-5,TGTGCCAGCAGCCAAGGAGGGGGGCCGCAGGGGACCCAGTACTTC,CASSQGGGPQGTQYF
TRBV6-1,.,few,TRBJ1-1,TGTGCCAGCAGACCCGGACTGGGACGAGGCACTGAAGCTTTCTTT,CASRPGLGRGTEAFF
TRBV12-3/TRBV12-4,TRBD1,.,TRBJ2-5,TGTGCCAGCAGTCCCGACAGGGGGGCCTGGGAGACCCAGTACTTC,CASSPDRGAWETQYF
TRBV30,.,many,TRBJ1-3,TGTGCCTGGAGTACGGGAATTGGAGGAAACACCATATATTTT,CAWSTGIGGNTIYF
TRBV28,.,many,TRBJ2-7,TGTGCCAGCACTTTAGTGGATGGCAGCTCCTACGAGCAGTACTTC,CASTLVDGSSYEQYF
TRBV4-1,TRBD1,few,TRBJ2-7,TGCGCCAGCAGCCAAGATCACTTCCAGGGGGCGCCGGGTTACGAGCAGTACTTC,CASSQDHFQGAPGYEQYF
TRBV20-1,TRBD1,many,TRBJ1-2,TGCAGTGCTAGTACAGGGGAAGGTGGCTACACCTTC,CSASTGEGGYTF
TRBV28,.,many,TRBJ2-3,TGTGCCAGCAGGGCTTTCCGGAGTCCATTTGCAGATACGCAGTATTTT,CASRAFRSPFADTQYF
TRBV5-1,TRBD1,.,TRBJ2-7,TGCGCCAGCAGCGGGCGGACAGGGGATTACGAGCAGTACTTC,CASSGRTGDYEQYF
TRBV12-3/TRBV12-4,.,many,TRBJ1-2,TGTGCCAGCAGTCCCACCTCTAACTATGGCTACACCTTC,CASSPTSNYGYTF
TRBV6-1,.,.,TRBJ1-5,TGTGCCGTACAACTCGACAGGAATCAGCCCCAGCATTTT,CAVQLDRNQPQHF
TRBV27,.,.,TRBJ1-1,TGTGCCAGCAGGAGTTTACACCCAGAAGCTTTCTTT,CASRSLHPEAFF
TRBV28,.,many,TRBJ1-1,TGTGCCAGCAGTTTAGGGGGAGGGCCGAACACTGAAGCTTTCTTT,CASSLGGGPNTEAFF
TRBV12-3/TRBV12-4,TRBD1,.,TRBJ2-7,TGTGCCAGCAGCACAAGCGACAGGGGTGGCGAGCAGTACTTC,CASSTSDRGGEQYF
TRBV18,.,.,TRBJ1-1,TGTGCCAGCTCACCACCGAGTTGGGGGCGGCGGACTGAAGCTTTCTTT,CASSPPSWGRRTEAFF
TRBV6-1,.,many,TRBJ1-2,TGTGCCAGCAGTCTGGGGGGACCCTTGACCTTC,CASSLGGPLTF
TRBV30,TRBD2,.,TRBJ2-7,TGTGCCTGGAGTGTACGTGCGGGGGGATCTACCGAGCAGTACTTC,CAWSVRAGGSTEQYF
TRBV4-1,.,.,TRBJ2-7,TGCGCCAGCAGCCATCCCGCCCAGGGAGCCTACGAGCAGTACTTC,CASSHPAQGAYEQYF
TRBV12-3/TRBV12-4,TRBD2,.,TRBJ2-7,TGTGCCAGCAGACTGACTAGCGCCCCGTCCTACGAGCAGTACTTC,CASRLTSAPSYEQYF
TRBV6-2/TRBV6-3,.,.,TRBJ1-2,TGTGCCACCCTAGACCGACAGCCTACGCGACCTGGCTACACCTTC,CATLDRQPTRPGYTF
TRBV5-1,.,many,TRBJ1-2,TGCGCCAGCAGCACGGAGGGTGCAAACTATGGCTACACCTTC,CASSTEGANYGYTF
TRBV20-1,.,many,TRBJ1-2,TGCAGTGCTAGATTAGGGGGAGGAGGCTACACCTTC,CSARLGGGGYTF
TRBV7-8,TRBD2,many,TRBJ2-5,TGTGCCAGCAGCTTAGTCAGAACGGGCGGGGGAGAGACCCAGTACTTC,CASSLVRTGGGETQYF
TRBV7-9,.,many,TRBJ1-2,TGTGCCAGCAGCATTCTCGGGGGGAACTATGGCTACACCTTC,CASSILGGNYGYTF
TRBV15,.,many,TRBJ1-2,TGTGCCACCAGCAGAGATTGGGATGGCTACACCTTC,CATSRDWDGYTF
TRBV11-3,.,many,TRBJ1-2,TGTGCCAGCGGGACCCCACCAGGGGACGGCTACACCTTC,CASGTPPGDGYTF
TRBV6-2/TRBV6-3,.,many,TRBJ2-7,TGTGCCAGCAGTTACAGGGACGGCGAGCAGTACTTC,CASSYRDGEQYF
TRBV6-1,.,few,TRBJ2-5,TGTGCCAGCAGTGGACAGTTTCAAGAGACCCAGTACTTC,CASSGQFQETQYF
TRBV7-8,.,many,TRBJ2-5,TGTGCCAGCAGCTCCCACGGAGGGGAGACCCAGTACTTC,CASSSHGGETQYF
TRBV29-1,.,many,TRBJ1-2,TGCAGCGTTCTAGTCGGGACGGTGAACTATGGCTACACCTTC,CSVLVGTVNYGYTF
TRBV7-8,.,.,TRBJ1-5,TGTGCCAGCAGCTCGCGGACAGCCACCAATCAGCCCCAGCATTTT,CASSSRTATNQPQHF
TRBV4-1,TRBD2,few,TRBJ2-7,TGCGCCAGCAGCCAAGATAGTGCTAGCGGGATCGACGAGCAGTACTTC,CASSQDSASGIDEQYF
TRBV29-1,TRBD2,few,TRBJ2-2,TGCAGCGTACTCGGACTAGCGGGGGGCGCGAACACCGGGGAGCTGTTTTTT,CSVLGLAGGANTGELFF
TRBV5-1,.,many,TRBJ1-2,TGCGCCAGCAGCTTGGATAGTGGACGGATCTATGGCTACACCTTC,CASSLDSGRIYGYTF
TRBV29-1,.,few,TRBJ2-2,TGCAGCGTTGCGCTAGGTGACACCGGGGAGCTGTTTTTT,CSVALGDTGELFF
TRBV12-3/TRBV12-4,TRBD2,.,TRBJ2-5,TGTGCCAGCATCTTTAGCGGGGGACAAGAGACCCAGTACTTC,CASIFSGGQETQYF
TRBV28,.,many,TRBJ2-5,TGTGCCAGCAGCGTTGGAGAGACCAAGTACTTC,CASSVGETKYF
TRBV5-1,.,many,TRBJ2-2,TGCGCCAGCAGCTCGATCTTGATGAACACCGGGGAGCTGTTTTTT,CASSSILMNTGELFF
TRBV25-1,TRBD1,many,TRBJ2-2,TGTGCCAGCAGTGTAACCGGGACAGGGGGCCCCGGGGAGCTGTTTTTT,CASSVTGTGGPGELFF
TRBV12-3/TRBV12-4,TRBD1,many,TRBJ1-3,TGTGCCAGCAGTCCCTGGACAGGGACCAGGAACACCATATATTTT,CASSPWTGTRNTIYF
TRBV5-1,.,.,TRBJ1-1,TGCGCCAGCAGCTCCCTTTTGGGAACTGAAGCTTTCTTT,CASSSLLGTEAFF
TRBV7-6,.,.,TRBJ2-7,TGTGCCAGCAGCTTAGCGCCCGTCGACGAGCAGTACTTC,CASSLAPVDEQYF
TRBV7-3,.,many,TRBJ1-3,TGTGCCAGCAGCTCCTCCGGGACGCCCGGAAACACCATATATTTT,CASSSSGTPGNTIYF
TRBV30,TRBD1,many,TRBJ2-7,TGTGCCTGGAGACAGGGGCGAACGTACTTC,CAWRQGRTYF